This TCR beta chain was captured by sequencing in a study of patients and donors after allogeneic stem cell transplantation. This clonotype came up a few times. Using its own MiXCR run on the RT-PCR reads, TCRdb lists one record per CDR3 protein. This repertoire shows approximately 200,000 distinct CDR3 sequences, 13% to 15% found once; its top ten account for 9.5% to 13%. Germline CDR1 SEHNR, CDR2 FQNEAQ (reference sequence). The CDR3 has 14 amino acids. The V end lost 5 bases, the J end lost 6 bases, and 16 bases lay between the germline ends. The sequence came from a human donor who was either an allogeneic HSCT recipient or a stem cell or donor lymphocyte infusion donor (not recorded which). It is not recorded whose cells these are; they may come from a transplant donor. This chain uses TRBV7-9 with TRBJ1-1, with D perhaps matching TRBD1 (6 bases). The sequenced sample was blood, either unsorted or a sorted T cell fraction (not recorded which). As DNA, the CDR3 is TGTGCCAGCAGCAGGGAAACAGGGTTCGCTGAAGCTTTCTTT. Translation: CASSRETGFAEAFF.